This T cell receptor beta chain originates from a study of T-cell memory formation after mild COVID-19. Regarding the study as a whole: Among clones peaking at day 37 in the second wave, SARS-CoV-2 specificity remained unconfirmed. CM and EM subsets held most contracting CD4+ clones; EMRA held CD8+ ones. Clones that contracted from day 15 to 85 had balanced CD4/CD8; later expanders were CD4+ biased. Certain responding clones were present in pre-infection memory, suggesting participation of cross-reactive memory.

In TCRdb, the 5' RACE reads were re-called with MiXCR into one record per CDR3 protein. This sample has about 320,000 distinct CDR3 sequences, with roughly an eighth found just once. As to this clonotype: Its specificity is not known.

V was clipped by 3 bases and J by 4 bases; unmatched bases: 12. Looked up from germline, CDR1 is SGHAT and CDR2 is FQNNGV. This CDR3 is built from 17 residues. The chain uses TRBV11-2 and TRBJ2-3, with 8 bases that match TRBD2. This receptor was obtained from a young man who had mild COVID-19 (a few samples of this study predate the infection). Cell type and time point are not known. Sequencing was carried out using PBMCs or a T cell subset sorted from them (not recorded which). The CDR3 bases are TGTGCCAGCAGCTTCGCCGGGGGGGCGAAAGGTTCAGATACGCAGTATTTT. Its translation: CASSFAGGAKGSDTQYF.